These 17 T cell receptor beta chains originate from one sample sequenced in a study of identical twins. MiXCR, applied by TCRdb to the 5' RACE reads, yields one record per CDR3 protein. Among some 760,000 distinct CDR3 sequences listed, 15% to 20% were seen once. The same sample was also used in a study of T cells expressing NK-cell markers.

The specimen was PBMCs. Every receptor here comes from a woman younger than 30 in good health.

This clonotype was seen a handful of times. J is TRBJ1-4 and V is TRBV7-2, with 7 bases matching TRBD1. V was clipped by 4 bases and J by 8 bases; unmatched bases: 10. Germline CDR1 reads SGHTA; CDR2 reads FQGNSA. CDR3 length: 15 amino acids. The CDR3 DNA follows: TGTGCCAGCAGCTCCAGACAGGGACGGGGAGAAAAACTGTTTTTT. Amino acids: CASSSRQGRGEKLFF.

This clonotype has more than one count but fewer than ten. The gene calls are TRBV10-3 and TRBJ1-1; D uncertain. V was clipped by 4 bases and J by 4 bases, with 10 bases between them. Germline CDR1 and CDR2: ENHRY and SYGVKD. The CDR3 runs to 13 residues. For the CDR3, the DNA is TGTGCCATCAGTGTCTCGGGTGGCACTGAAGCTTTCTTT. It specifies CAISVSGGTEAFF.

This clonotype was counted between two and nine times. The chain links TRBV27 to TRBJ1-5, with TRBD1 matching 9 bases. Trimming cost V 6 bases and J 1 base; bases outside gene matches: 1. The CDR3 is made up of 14 amino acids. The V gene's germline CDR1 is MNHEY and CDR2 SMNVEV (reference sequence). Here the CDR3 DNA reads TGTGCCAGCAGGACAGGGGGAAGCAATCAGCCCCAGCATTTT. Translated: CASRTGGSNQPQHF.

This clonotype was picked up a small number of times. V usage is TRBV11-3 and J usage is TRBJ2-3, with 7 bases that match TRBD2. From germline, CDR1 is SGHNT and CDR2 YENEEA. The CDR3 has 22 residues. J gave up 0 bases and V 1 base, and 22 bases lay outside the gene matches. The CDR3 here is CASSLGWLSGLAEGTSTDTQYF. DNA of the CDR3: TGTGCCAGCAGCTTAGGATGGCTATCGGGTCTAGCGGAGGGAACTAGCACAGATACGCAGTATTTT.

V gene TRBV7-2 combines with J gene TRBJ2-5, with 10 nucleotides matching TRBD1. This CDR3 region has 15 residues. The J segment lost 5 bases and the V segment lost 6 bases, leaving 9 bases of the junction unmatched. Germline assignment: CDR1 SGHTA and CDR2 FQGNSA. The CDR3, as DNA: TGTGCCAGCAGAAGACAGGGGGCTAAAGGGGAGACCCAGTACTTC. It specifies CASRRQGAKGETQYF.

The CDR3 sequence is CASSPRTDSPLHF. The CDR3 DNA reads as TGTGCCAGCTCACCACGCACGGATTCACCCCTCCACTTT. The chain couples TRBV18 to TRBJ1-6, with unresolved D. CDR1 KGHSH and CDR2 LQKENI come from the germline V gene. The V end was cut by 1 base, the J end by 8 bases, with 6 bases between. CDR3 length: 13 amino acids.

The rearrangement uses TRBV7-9 and TRBJ2-3; no definite D call. V dropped 1 base and J dropped 5 bases, with 10 bases sitting between them. CDR3 length equals 14 residues. CDR1 SEHNR and CDR2 FQNEAQ come from the germline V gene (reference sequence). CDR3 in amino acids: CASSLVYGQDTQYF. In DNA form, the CDR3 reads TGTGCCAGCAGCTTAGTTTACGGGCAAGATACGCAGTATTTT.

In its sample, this clonotype was seen a few times. The chain has TRBV12-3 or TRBV12-4 and TRBJ1-5; D is ambiguous. V lost 5 bases to trimming and J lost 8 bases, with 10 bases between them. The CDR3 consists of 12 residues. CDR3 coding DNA: TGTGCCAGCAGTGAGTTCGGGAAGCCCCAGCATTTT. Encoded protein: CASSEFGKPQHF.

This clonotype was seen more than once but under ten times. This chain uses TRBV29-1 with TRBJ2-7; D perhaps matches TRBD2 (6 bases). V was pared by 5 bases and J by 2 bases, with 13 bases between. The CDR3 is 13 amino acids. CDR1 is SQVTM, CDR2 ANQGSEA, per germline. CDR3 loop: CSVRREGTYEQYF. The CDR3 DNA sequence: TGCAGCGTTCGGCGGGAAGGAACCTACGAGCAGTACTTC.

This clonotype was counted a few times. The chain recombines TRBV5-1 with TRBJ1-3; D gene ambiguous. The ends were cut back, 0 bases at V and 0 bases at J, with 10 bases in the middle. The CDR3 is 16 residues long. The germline V gene encodes CDR1 SGHRS and CDR2 YFSETQ. CDR3 in amino acids: CASSLAQVSSGNTIYF. In nucleotides, the CDR3 is TGCGCCAGCAGCTTGGCGCAGGTTAGCTCTGGAAACACCATATATTTT.

V and J are TRBV25-1 and TRBJ2-3; D is ambiguous. This CDR3 has 15 amino acids. The germline CDR1 and CDR2 sequences are MGHDK and SYGVNS. Trimming took 3 bases from V and 4 from J, leaving 14 bases between them. CDR3 loop: CASSDHPGAADTQYF. CDR3 sequence (DNA): TGTGCCAGCAGTGACCACCCAGGCGCCGCAGATACGCAGTATTTT.

The chain couples TRBV3-1 to TRBJ1-1; TRBD1 aligns across 12 bases. Trimming removed 1 base from V and 5 bases from J; junction bases left unmatched: 17. From germline, CDR1 is LGHDT and CDR2 YNNKEL (reference sequence). The CDR3 consists of 20 residues. The CDR3, as DNA: TGTGCCAGCAGCCAAGCGCCAAAACCGGGACAGGGGGCGCGTGGGACTGAAGCTTTCTTT. Translated: CASSQAPKPGQGARGTEAFF. Full variable domain (missing parts from reference TRBV3-1 and TRBJ1-1): DTAVSQTPKYLVTQMGNDKSIKCEQNLGHDTMYWYKQDSKKFLKIMFSYNNKELIINETVPNRFSPKSPDKAHLNLHINSLELGDSAVYFCASSQAPKPGQGARGTEAFFGQGTRLTVV.

The genes are TRBV6-2 or TRBV6-3 and TRBJ2-7; maybe TRBD1 (5 bases). Germline lookup yields CDR1 MNHEY and CDR2 SVGEGT. The V gene lost 8 bases and the J gene lost 4 bases, with 21 bases spanning the gap. The CDR3 spans 15 residues. The CDR3 sequence is CASRESQTVRYEQYF. The CDR3, as DNA: TGTGCCAGCCGAGAGTCTCAGACAGTGCGATACGAGCAGTACTTC.

The gene calls are TRBV20-1 and TRBJ2-3; 11 positions agree with TRBD2. V shed 5 bases and J 4 bases; nucleotides not matched to a gene: 8. There are 15 residues in the CDR3. Germline V gene data show CDR1 as DFQATT and CDR2 as SNEGSKA (reference sequence). The CDR3 DNA reads as TGCAGTGCTCTCCATAGCGGGGGGGCCGCAGATACGCAGTATTTT. Its protein is CSALHSGGAADTQYF.

This clonotype was detected a few times. The CDR3 DNA reads TGCAGTGCTACCCTCGGGACAGGGGGTCGGTATGGCTACACCTTC. Translation gives CSATLGTGGRYGYTF. The chain uses TRBV20-1 and TRBJ1-2; 11 nucleotides line up with TRBD1. The CDR3 spans 15 residues. The V gene end was trimmed by 4 bases and the J gene end by 5 bases; junction bases not matched to a gene: 9. Looked up from germline, CDR1 is DFQATT and CDR2 is SNEGSKA (reference sequence).

The chain is built from TRBV19 and TRBJ2-3, with D perhaps matching TRBD2 (6 bases). The CDR3 spans 18 residues. V was clipped by 7 bases and J by 3 bases, with 26 bases between them. Germline CDR1 and CDR2: LNHDA and SQIVND (reference sequence). The CDR3 sequence: CASIAPAGRSQGTDTQYF. Here the CDR3 DNA reads TGTGCCAGTATCGCGCCGGCGGGACGTTCCCAAGGGACAGATACGCAGTATTTT. The complete variable domain, with remaining parts taken from reference TRBV19 and TRBJ2-3, reads DGGITQSPKYLFRKEGQNVTLSCEQNLNHDAMYWYRQDPGQGLRLIYYSQIVNDFQKGDIAEGYSVSREKKESFPLTVTSAQKNPTAFYLCASIAPAGRSQGTDTQYFGPGTRLTVL.

This clonotype is a singleton in its sample. V is TRBV20-1 and J is TRBJ2-1; D not resolved. The CDR3 covers 13 residues. Germline values: CDR1 DFQATT, CDR2 SNEGSKA (reference sequence). V gave up 0 bases and J gave up 3 bases, with 6 bases separating them. In DNA, the CDR3 is TGCAGTGCTAGAGATAATGACTACAATGAGCAGTTCTTC. Its translation: CSARDNDYNEQFF.